Each of the 9 T cell receptor beta chains below was sequenced from the same sample in a study of cytomegalovirus exposure and HLA in healthy donors. It was with 60 Vbeta and 13 Jbeta primers that the PCR ran. TCRdb's copy holds only in-frame clones and misses some; the assay was immunoSEQ multiplex PCR. The sample holds fewer than 200,000 clones, under 90% seen once. The sample consisted of PBMCs. The receptor set was obtained from a man aged 25-40 years in good health and CMV-seronegative.

J is TRBJ2-7 and V is TRBV28, with unresolved D. The germline gives CDR1 MDHEN, CDR2 SYDVKM. The CDR3 has 11 amino acids. V was cut by 3 bases and J by 4 bases, with 4 bases left in between. DNA for the CDR3: TGTGCCAGCAGTTTTCTATACGAGCAGTACTTC. Amino acid sequence: CASSFLYEQYF.

CDR3 nucleotides: TGTGCCAGCAGTTTAACGACACCGCCGGGACAGGGGTATGATGAAAAACTGTTTTTT. Translated: CASSLTTPPGQGYDEKLFF. The chain links TRBV27 to TRBJ1-4, with 10 bases identical to TRBD1. CDR3 length: 19 amino acids. V trimming: 2 bases; J trimming: 6 bases; junction bases outside the gene matches: 15. The germline CDR1 and CDR2 sequences are MNHEY and SMNVEV (reference sequence).

V gene TRBV7-9 combines with J gene TRBJ1-4; TRBD1 might be the D (6 bases). The CDR3 contains 15 residues. Trimming cost V 5 bases and J 2 bases, with 12 bases left between them. CDR1 is SEHNR and CDR2 is FQNEAQ in the germline V gene (reference sequence). In nucleotides, the CDR3 is TGTGCCAGCAGCCTAACAGGGTTCACTAATGAAAAACTGTTTTTT. Translated: CASSLTGFTNEKLFF.

This clone has more than one count but fewer than ten. The V and J genes are TRBV4-1 and TRBJ2-1; TRBD2 matches 8 bases. This CDR3 has 18 residues. CDR1 and CDR2 from the germline V gene are MGHRA and YSYEKL. After removal of 4 bases from V and 5 bases from J, the junction contained 16 bases not matched to a gene. The CDR3 DNA sequence: TGCGCCAGCAGCCTTCTCGTGGGTCGGACTAGCCCCCACAATGAGCAGTTCTTC. It translates to CASSLLVGRTSPHNEQFF.

This clone was seen a handful of times. The gene calls are TRBV13 and TRBJ1-1, with D possibly matching TRBD1 (5 bases). Germline values: CDR1 PRHDT, CDR2 FYEKMQ (reference sequence). Trimming stripped 10 bases from V and 4 bases from J, with 16 bases between. The CDR3 is made up of 13 amino acids. The DNA for the CDR3 is TGTGCCATCGGGGGGGTTGGGGGCACTGAAGCTTTCTTT. Protein sequence: CAIGGVGGTEAFF.

V usage is TRBV5-6 and J usage is TRBJ2-5; 8 positions match TRBD1. CDR3 length equals 13 residues. Germline V gene sequence: CDR1 SGHDT, CDR2 YYEEEE. V was clipped by 4 bases and J by 5 bases; unmatched bases: 4. The CDR3 nucleotides are TGTGCCAGCAGCACGGACAGGGCTGAGACCCAGTACTTC. The encoded protein is CASSTDRAETQYF.

This clone came up once. This chain uses TRBV5-4 with TRBJ1-1, with unresolved D. The CDR3 length is 14 residues. CDR1 is SGHNT and CDR2 is YYREEE in the germline V gene (reference sequence). The V end lost 0 bases, the J end lost 0 bases, and 6 bases lay between the germline ends. The CDR3 here is CASSLAFLNTEAFF. The DNA for the CDR3 is TGTGCCAGCAGCTTGGCCTTCCTGAACACTGAAGCTTTCTTT.

This clone came up a few times. The rearrangement links TRBV7-9 to TRBJ1-1, with D perhaps TRBD1 (6 bases). Looked up from germline, CDR1 is SEHNR and CDR2 is FQNEAQ (reference sequence). This CDR3 is 14 amino acids long. V gave up 6 bases and J gave up 4 bases, with 15 bases separating them. The CDR3 is CASRPNRVGTEAFF. The CDR3 region has the DNA TGTGCCAGCAGGCCGAACAGGGTTGGCACTGAAGCTTTCTTT.

This sequence joins TRBV27 and TRBJ1-6; no clear D gene. Germline CDR1 MNHEY, CDR2 SMNVEV (reference sequence). The CDR3 length is 16 residues. V lost 6 bases and J 0 bases, leaving 12 bases between the germline ends. CDR3 sequence: CASSLNPRSYNSPLHF. In DNA form, the CDR3 reads TGTGCCAGCAGCCTAAACCCCCGCTCCTATAATTCACCCCTCCACTTT.